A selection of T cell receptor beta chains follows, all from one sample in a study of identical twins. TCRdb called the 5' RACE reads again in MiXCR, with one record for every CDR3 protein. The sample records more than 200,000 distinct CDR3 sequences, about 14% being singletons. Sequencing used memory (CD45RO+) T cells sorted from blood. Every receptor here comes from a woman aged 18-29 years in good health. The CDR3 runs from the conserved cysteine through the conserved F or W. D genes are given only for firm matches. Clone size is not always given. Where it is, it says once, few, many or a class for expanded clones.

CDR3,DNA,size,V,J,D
CASRQGVRNTF,TGTGCCAGCAGGCAAGGGGTGCGGAACACCTTC,few,TRBV5-5,TRBJ1-2,.
CASSQDWNQPQHF,TGCGCCAGCAGCCAAGACTGGAATCAGCCCCAGCATTTT,.,TRBV4-3,TRBJ1-5,.
CASSAWVSVLGDQETQYF,TGTGCCAGCAGCGCGTGGGTTTCCGTTTTAGGAGATCAAGAGACCCAGTACTTC,.,TRBV9,TRBJ2-5,.
CASYGTGGQVDYGYTF,TGTGCCAGCTATGGGACAGGCGGACAGGTTGACTATGGCTACACCTTC,.,TRBV6-1,TRBJ1-2,TRBD1
CASSLGYTVARRTGLQQYF,TGTGCCAGCAGCTTAGGGTACACGGTGGCTCGGAGGACAGGATTGCAGCAGTACTTC,.,TRBV11-2,TRBJ2-7,TRBD1
CASNVGAQVTQYF,TGTGCCAGCAACGTGGGGGCGCAGGTTACGCAGTATTTT,.,TRBV28,TRBJ2-3,.
CASSLYGFPNYEQYF,TGTGCCAGCAGCCTATACGGATTCCCAAACTACGAGCAGTACTTC,.,TRBV5-5,TRBJ2-7,.
CSARAPGVVVEYF,TGCAGTGCTAGAGCCCCAGGCGTAGTGGTTGAGTACTTC,.,TRBV20-1,TRBJ2-7,.
CASWIGGSLRDTQYF,TGTGCCAGTTGGATAGGTGGATCTTTGAGGGATACGCAGTATTTT,.,TRBV6-1,TRBJ2-3,.
CASSQDYGGIYNEQFF,TGCGCCAGCAGCCAAGATTACGGCGGGATCTACAATGAGCAGTTCTTC,few,TRBV4-3,TRBJ2-1,.
CATSDSGLFTDTQYF,TGTGCCACCAGTGATTCGGGCCTTTTCACAGATACGCAGTATTTT,few,TRBV24-1,TRBJ2-3,.
CASSVAWITDTQYF,TGTGCCAGCAGCGTAGCTTGGATTACAGATACGCAGTATTTT,many,TRBV9,TRBJ2-3,.
CASSKKDSGYTF,TGTGCCAGCAGCAAAAAAGACAGTGGCTACACCTTC,many,TRBV21-1,TRBJ1-2,.
CATSRDVVSFNQPQHF,TGTGCCACCAGCAGAGATGTAGTCAGCTTCAATCAGCCCCAGCATTTT,.,TRBV15,TRBJ1-5,.
CASCGTDDYEQYF,TGTGCCAGCTGTGGGACAGATGACTACGAGCAGTACTTC,many,TRBV2,TRBJ2-7,TRBD1
CASSSNRAGAGLNEKLFF,TGTGCCAGCAGCTCGAACAGGGCAGGCGCTGGACTAAATGAAAAACTGTTTTTT,few,TRBV11-2,TRBJ1-4,.
CSAEPRVSSYNEQFF,TGCAGTGCGGAACCCAGGGTTAGCTCCTACAATGAGCAGTTCTTC,few,TRBV20-1,TRBJ2-1,.
CASSPSGRMNEQFF,TGTGCCAGCAGCCCCAGCGGGAGGATGAATGAGCAGTTCTTC,.,TRBV6-1,TRBJ2-1,TRBD2
CASSPGLTYEQYF,TGTGCCAGCAGTCCGGGGCTAACCTACGAGCAGTACTTC,many,TRBV2,TRBJ2-7,.
CASSPQGSGYQPQHF,TGTGCCAGCAGCCCACAGGGGAGTGGGTATCAGCCCCAGCATTTT,few,TRBV5-5,TRBJ1-5,TRBD1
CASSFIAGGTGELFF,TGTGCCAGCAGCTTCATAGCGGGGGGCACCGGGGAGCTGTTTTTT,.,TRBV7-3,TRBJ2-2,TRBD2
CATSGPLINEQFF,TGTGCCACCAGTGGCCCCCTCATAAATGAGCAGTTCTTC,many,TRBV24-1,TRBJ2-1,.
CASSQVGGGGPYNEQFF,TGTGCCAGCAGCCAAGTAGGAGGCGGGGGGCCCTACAATGAGCAGTTCTTC,few,TRBV4-2,TRBJ2-1,TRBD2
CASSVSGDYGYTF,TGTGCCAGCAGCGTATCTGGGGACTATGGCTACACCTTC,.,TRBV9,TRBJ1-2,.
CSARLARAYNEQFF,TGCAGTGCCCGTCTGGCACGGGCCTACAATGAGCAGTTCTTC,few,TRBV20-1,TRBJ2-1,.
CASSYYSGQINSPLHF,TGCGCCAGCAGCTACTACTCGGGACAGATTAATTCACCCCTCCACTTT,.,TRBV5-1,TRBJ1-6,TRBD1
CASSSGQAGTGELFF,TGTGCCAGCAGCTCCGGACAGGCCGGTACCGGGGAGCTGTTTTTT,many,TRBV7-7,TRBJ2-2,TRBD1
CSAPMGTNLYGYTF,TGCAGTGCACCGATGGGTACGAACCTCTATGGCTACACCTTC,few,TRBV20-1,TRBJ1-2,.
CSAYLSEETQYF,TGCAGTGCTTACCTTAGCGAGGAGACCCAGTACTTC,many,TRBV20-1,TRBJ2-5,.
CASSLELRGTDTQYF,TGTGCCAGCAGCTTGGAGTTGCGGGGGACAGATACGCAGTATTTT,few,TRBV5-4,TRBJ2-3,TRBD2
CSAPDGYYGYTF,TGCAGTGCTCCGGACGGGTACTATGGCTACACCTTC,.,TRBV20-1,TRBJ1-2,.
CASSQGPNPSYEQYF,TGTGCCAGCAGCCAAGGACCTAACCCCTCCTACGAGCAGTACTTC,few,TRBV3-1,TRBJ2-7,.
CASSQWGPKGTDTQYF,TGTGCCAGCAGCCAATGGGGACCCAAGGGTACAGATACGCAGTATTTT,.,TRBV3-1,TRBJ2-3,.
CASSHGPAGGFQETQYF,TGTGCCAGCAGCCACGGGCCGGCGGGGGGGTTCCAAGAGACCCAGTACTTC,.,TRBV7-3,TRBJ2-5,TRBD2
CSARVPTGRNTEAFF,TGCAGTGCTAGAGTTCCTACAGGGAGGAACACTGAAGCTTTCTTT,.,TRBV20-1,TRBJ1-1,.
CASSFPSQGAETQYF,TGTGCCAGCAGTTTCCCTTCACAGGGTGCGGAGACCCAGTACTTC,.,TRBV12-3/TRBV12-4,TRBJ2-5,.
CSVDSGAGTQYF,TGCAGCGTTGATTCCGGGGCGGGGACCCAGTACTTC,.,TRBV29-1,TRBJ2-5,.
CAISGDSTEAFF,TGTGCCATCAGTGGGGACAGCACTGAAGCTTTCTTT,few,TRBV10-3,TRBJ1-1,TRBD1
CAWSVQSTAKGNSPLHF,TGTGCCTGGAGTGTACAGAGTACGGCAAAAGGGAATTCACCCCTCCACTTT,.,TRBV30,TRBJ1-6,.
CSATTRGRGETQYF,TGCAGTGCTACGACGCGGGGGAGGGGGGAGACCCAGTACTTC,.,TRBV20-1,TRBJ2-5,.
CASSPPGVVGKAFF,TGTGCCAGCTCACCACCCGGGGTCGTGGGGAAAGCTTTCTTT,.,TRBV18,TRBJ1-1,.
CASSFNYVTGAHEQYF,TGTGCCAGCAGCTTTAATTATGTGACAGGGGCCCACGAGCAGTACTTC,.,TRBV5-5,TRBJ2-7,TRBD1
CASSLVTGGNEQFF,TGTGCCAGCAGTTTAGTCACCGGGGGCAATGAGCAGTTCTTC,.,TRBV12-3/TRBV12-4,TRBJ2-1,.
CASRLTEKLFF,TGTGCCAGCAGATTGACGGAAAAACTGTTTTTT,few,TRBV12-3/TRBV12-4,TRBJ1-4,.
CASSGPPNTGELFF,TGTGCCAGCAGCGGGCCACCGAACACCGGGGAGCTGTTTTTT,.,TRBV9,TRBJ2-2,.
CASSLVGSEAFF,TGTGCCAGCAGTTTAGTGGGAAGTGAAGCTTTCTTT,many,TRBV12-3/TRBV12-4,TRBJ1-1,.
CAITTTGDNEQFF,TGTGCCATCACTACGACCGGGGACAATGAGCAGTTCTTC,few,TRBV10-3,TRBJ2-1,.
CASSLGRGLTDTQYF,TGCGCCAGCAGCTTAGGGCGGGGGTTGACAGATACGCAGTATTTT,few,TRBV5-1,TRBJ2-3,TRBD2
CASRAPASVSYNEQFF,TGTGCCAGCAGGGCCCCCGCTAGCGTCTCCTACAATGAGCAGTTCTTC,.,TRBV6-1,TRBJ2-1,.
CASSQGRAGGGGTEAFF,TGTGCCAGCAGCCAAGGGCGCGCAGGGGGCGGGGGCACTGAAGCTTTCTTT,.,TRBV3-1,TRBJ1-1,TRBD1
CSATPTSGGATDTQYF,TGCAGTGCTACCCCGACTAGCGGGGGGGCCACAGATACGCAGTATTTT,few,TRBV20-1,TRBJ2-3,TRBD2
CASSQDRPSEYNEQFF,TGCGCCAGCAGCCAAGATCGGCCTAGCGAGTACAATGAGCAGTTCTTC,.,TRBV4-3,TRBJ2-1,.
CASSKQDNEQFF,TGTGCCAGCAGTAAACAGGACAATGAGCAGTTCTTC,many,TRBV5-6,TRBJ2-1,.
CASSPGSLYEQYF,TGTGCCAGCAGCCCCGGATCCCTCTACGAGCAGTACTTC,.,TRBV3-1,TRBJ2-7,.
CASSYYRGEKLFF,TGTGCCAGCAGTTACTACAGGGGGGAAAAACTGTTTTTT,.,TRBV12-3/TRBV12-4,TRBJ1-4,TRBD1
CSARQGGEQYF,TGCAGTGCAAGACAGGGCGGCGAGCAGTACTTC,few,TRBV20-1,TRBJ2-7,TRBD1
CASSSLSEETQYF,TGCGCCAGCAGCAGCCTATCCGAAGAGACCCAGTACTTC,.,TRBV5-1,TRBJ2-5,.
CASSLGGTSGVNEQFF,TGCGCCAGCAGCTTGGGGGGGACTAGCGGAGTCAATGAGCAGTTCTTC,many,TRBV5-1,TRBJ2-1,TRBD2
CSAPSGSDIQYF,TGCAGTGCCCCTAGCGGGAGTGACATTCAGTACTTC,.,TRBV20-1,TRBJ2-4,TRBD2
CASSDGTGYSGANVLTF,TGTGCCAGCAGCGATGGCACGGGATACTCTGGGGCCAACGTCCTGACTTTC,few,TRBV9,TRBJ2-6,.